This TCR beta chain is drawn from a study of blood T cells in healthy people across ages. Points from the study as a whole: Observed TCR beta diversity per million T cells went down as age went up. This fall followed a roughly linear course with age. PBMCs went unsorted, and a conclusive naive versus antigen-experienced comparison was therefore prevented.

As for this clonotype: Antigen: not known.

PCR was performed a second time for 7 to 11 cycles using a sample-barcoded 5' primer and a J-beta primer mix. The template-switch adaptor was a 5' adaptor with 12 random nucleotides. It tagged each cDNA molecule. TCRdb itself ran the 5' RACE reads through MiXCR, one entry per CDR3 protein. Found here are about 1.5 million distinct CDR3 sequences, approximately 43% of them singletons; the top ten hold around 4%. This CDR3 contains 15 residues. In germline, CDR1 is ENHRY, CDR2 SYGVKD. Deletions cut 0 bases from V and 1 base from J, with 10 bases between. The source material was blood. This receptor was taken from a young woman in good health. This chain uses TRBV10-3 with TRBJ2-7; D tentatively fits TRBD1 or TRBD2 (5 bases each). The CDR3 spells CAISESRGSSYEQYF. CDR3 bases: TGTGCCATCAGTGAGTCGAGGGGCAGTTCCTACGAGCAGTACTTC.